The entry below gives a single T cell receptor beta chain sequence along with its context. The target antigen is unknown. The germline gives CDR1 SGHVS, CDR2 FNYEAQ. The CDR3 contains 14 residues. The ends were cut back, 3 bases at V and 0 bases at J, with 7 bases in the middle. The sample originates from a study of T cell repertoires in cytomegalovirus infection. Study summary: Evidence of both CMV infection and a matching HLA type came from public TCR beta signatures. Study results and caveats: HLA-C-restricted, CMV-specific TCR beta clonotypes were dominant ex vivo. Adding up the frequency of public TCR beta families identified people who carried CMV plus the relevant HLA.

One entry per CDR3 protein, called by TCRdb with MiXCR from the reads. This sample has fewer than 200,000 distinct CDR3 sequences, with roughly a fifth found just once. Sequences were obtained from PBMCs. The sequence was obtained from a human donor in good health (CMV status not recorded). Some clones in this sample may be carry-over from other donors' samples. This chain connects TRBV7-6 to TRBJ2-3; D call uncertain. The CDR3 DNA follows: TGTGCCAGCAGCTTCGCATCTAGCACAGATACGCAGTATTTT. Protein product: CASSFASSTDTQYF.